Listed below are T cell receptor beta chains from one sample, sequenced in a study of blood T cell repertoires in COVID-19. Some clones are missing from TCRdb's copy, which holds only in-frame ones; the method was immunoSEQ multiplex PCR. The sample includes fewer than 150,000 clones, roughly four fifths seen only once; the top ten take 18%. What was sequenced was PBMCs or T cells enriched from blood (not recorded which). All receptors derive from a man under 40 who had recovered from COVID-19. Both conserved end residues are part of each CDR3.

v_gene,CDR3aa
TRBV25-1,CASSPPSGQGVNTEAFF
TRBV29-1,CSVAGTEGLSSYEQYF
TRBV2,CASTQRGGYNEQFF
TRBV27,CASRGGQLMNSPLHF
TRBV19,CASSMRDRNTDTQYF
TRBV2,CASSEGVTDYNSPLHF
TRBV7-2,CASSLSRGRNEKLFF
TRBV6-5,CASSPGGGSYEQYF
TRBV7-6,CASSPRTSGTDTQYF
TRBV14,CASSPRPSGDTQYF
TRBV11-2,CASSLVNAGTDTQYF
TRBV7-2,CASSLSKARGQSEQFF
TRBV6-1,CASSEGAFNEKLFF
TRBV6-1,CASSEALGTLTDTQYF
TRBV6-5,CASSDAGLASDTQYF
TRBV2,CAPGLAGQYNEQFF
TRBV5-4,CASSLGQSNEQFF
TRBV2,CASSEPTHRDRAQYF
TRBV5-6,CASSLGSGGRVNTEAFF
TRBV7-2,CASSSTHSNQPQHF
TRBV14,CASSQGTDIELFF
TRBV6-1,CASSEGGTGIYEQYF
TRBV5-1,CASSLARGGSGNTIYF
TRBV6-5,CAGLPGQGAGGYTF
TRBV6-5,CACWDSHQPQHF
TRBV3-1/TRBV3-2,CASSYGQGAYGYTF
TRBV5-1,CASSLGQREHGELFF
TRBV18,CASSPPGLRGAFF
TRBV7-9,CASSGTGSTDTQYF
TRBV12-5,CASGLTGTHIQYEQYF
TRBV5-1,CASRERTGRVYEQYF
TRBV6-1,CASSDDRGLANTGELFF
TRBV27,CASSSDGGRYQPQHF
TRBV5-1,CASRDRDRANYGYTF
TRBV5-5,CASSLSYTGELFF
TRBV19,CASSAQGNYQTHNEQFF
TRBV5-4,CASSPPPGMNTEAFF
TRBV6-4,CASSAGLAEYNEQFF
TRBV19,CACRSGQQNTEAFF
TRBV6-5,CASSYLTSRDEQFF
TRBV27,CASSLTREDTQYF
TRBV14,CASSQHRQGSRTEAFF
TRBV7-2,CASSPNRGQVGTEAFF
TRBV18,CASSPPTGTDYNSPLHF
TRBV7-2,CASSLGAYSNQPQHF
TRBV12-3/TRBV12-4,CATRRQARGEQYF
TRBV5-4,CASSLSIREMGEQFF
TRBV7-9,CASSTRTGGDTGELFF
TRBV5-5,CASRLRDRDGYTF
TRBV5-4,CASRFQGNYGYTF
TRBV3-1/TRBV3-2,CASSQKDSYNEQFF
TRBV13,CASSSLIDSYNEQFF
TRBV21-1,CASSKFRTGGKHYEQYF
TRBV30,CAWSSRETQYF
TRBV5-6,CASSFAYVQSNTEAFF
TRBV5-1,CASSLTGSSSPLHF